Below, 7 T cell receptor beta chains from the same sample are listed, as sequenced in a study of response to subunit inactivated influenza vaccine (dated by TCRdb to 2016 to 2019). Receptors were amplified or captured by RT-PCR. Sequencing instrument: Illumina HiSeq 2500. TCRdb applied fastp at Q25 and MiXCR to the public reads, then kept only in-frame beta chains. Identical CDR3 proteins give one entry, which carries the most common genes and DNA. The sample contains about 540,000 distinct CDR3 sequences, less than 25% of them found a single time. The ten largest clones represent 2.5% to 3.5% of the sample. The same data also contributed to another study, on T cells expressing NK-cell markers. Drawing on the second study: 5'RACE template switching, by which a universal primer site and unique molecular identifiers were added, was used to make TCR beta cDNA libraries.

The material sequenced was CD4+ T cells sorted from PBMCs, taken 12 days after vaccination. These receptors all stem from a man in his fifties who received an inactivated influenza vaccine. Donor details come from another sample of the same person, matched by shared clones.

In this sample, this clonotype turned up a few times. The chain joins TRBV5-1 to TRBJ2-1, with 14 bases that match TRBD2. Trimming at V came to 4 bases and at J to 9 bases, leaving 6 bases not matched to a gene. CDR1 and CDR2 (germline): SGHRS, YFSETQ. The CDR3 totals 15 residues. The CDR3, as DNA: TGCGCCAGCAGCCCGGGACTAGCGGGAGTTTCTGAGCAGTTCTTC. It translates to CASSPGLAGVSEQFF.

This rearrangement joins TRBV20-1 to TRBJ1-1; a weak D match, TRBD1 (5 bases). In germline, CDR1 is DFQATT, CDR2 SNEGSKA (reference sequence). Between the trimmed V and J ends, which lost 7 bases and 0 bases, there was a span of 12 bases. The CDR3 is 13 amino acids. CDR3 in amino acids: CSGRGVMNTEAFF. In nucleotides, the CDR3 is TGCAGTGGAAGGGGTGTCATGAACACTGAAGCTTTCTTT.

This clonotype was seen only a few times. The chain couples TRBV4-2 to TRBJ2-1, with 14 bases lining up with TRBD2. In germline, CDR1 is LGHNA, CDR2 YNFKEQ. The CDR3 has 17 residues. V was clipped by 4 bases and J by 5 bases; unmatched bases: 7. In nucleotides, the CDR3 is TGTGCCAGCAGCCTGGGGACTAGCGGGGGCGCTCACAATGAGCAGTTCTTC. Protein sequence: CASSLGTSGGAHNEQFF.

In DNA, the CDR3 is TGTGCCAGCAGCCAAGTACTAGCGGGTGCCGGGGAGCTGTTTTTT. Translating it yields CASSQVLAGAGELFF. The genes are TRBV3-1 and TRBJ2-2; TRBD2 agrees at 9 bases. Trimming removed 1 base from V and 6 bases from J; junction bases left unmatched: 3. The CDR3 covers 15 residues. The V gene's germline CDR1 is LGHDT and CDR2 YNNKEL (reference sequence).

As concerns this clonotype: Sequence at one end of the junction differs from germline and may be a read error. V usage is TRBV11-3 and J usage is TRBJ2-1; D gene unclear. Germline-derived CDR1 and CDR2 are SGHNT and YENEEA. This CDR3 region has 13 residues. The CDR3 DNA reads TGTGCCAGCAGCTTAGTGTTCTACGATGAGCAGTTCTTC. This codes for CASSLVFYDEQFF. The full variable domain, with the rest looked up from reference TRBV11-3 and TRBJ2-1, is EAGVVQSPRYKIIEKKQPVAFWCNPISGHNTLYWYLQNLGQGPELLIRYENEEAVDDSQLPKDRFSAERLKGVDSTLKIQPAELGDSAVYLCASSLVFYDEQFFGPGTRLTVL.

The sample holds a few counts of this clonotype. The rearrangement uses TRBV4-1 and TRBJ1-1; no clear D gene. From germline, CDR1 is MGHRA and CDR2 YSYEKL. The V and J ends lost 1 base and 1 base respectively, with 7 bases between them. The CDR3 covers 14 residues. Written as DNA, the CDR3 is TGCGCCAGCAGCCAAGGTACGAGGAACACTGAAGCTTTCTTT. Translated: CASSQGTRNTEAFF.

V gene TRBV6-2 or TRBV6-3 combines with J gene TRBJ2-7; 11 bases fit TRBD2. Germline-derived CDR1 and CDR2 are MNHEY and SVGEGT. The CDR3 has 15 residues. The V segment lost 5 bases and the J segment 4 bases; nucleotides outside the gene matches: 7. The CDR3 DNA follows: TGTGCCAGCAGTAACCTAGCGGGAGGAGAGTACGAGCAGTACTTC. Its translation: CASSNLAGGEYEQYF.